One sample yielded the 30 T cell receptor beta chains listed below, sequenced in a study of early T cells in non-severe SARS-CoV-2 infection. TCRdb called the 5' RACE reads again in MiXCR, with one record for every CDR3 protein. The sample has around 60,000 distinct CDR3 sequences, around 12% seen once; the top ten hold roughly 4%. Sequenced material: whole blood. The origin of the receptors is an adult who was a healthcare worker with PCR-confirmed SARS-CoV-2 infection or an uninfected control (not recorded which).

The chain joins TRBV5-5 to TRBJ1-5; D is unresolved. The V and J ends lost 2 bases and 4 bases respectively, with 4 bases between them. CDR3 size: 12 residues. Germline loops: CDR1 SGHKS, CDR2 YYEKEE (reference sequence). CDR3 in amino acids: CASSFFNQPQHF. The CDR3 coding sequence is TGTGCCAGCAGCTTCTTTAATCAGCCCCAGCATTTT. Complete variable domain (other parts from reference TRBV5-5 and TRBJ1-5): DAGVTQSPTHLIKTRGQQVTLRCSPISGHKSVSWYQQVLGQGPQFIFQYYEKEERGRGNFPDRFSARQFPNYSSELNVNALLLGDSALYLCASSFFNQPQHFGDGTRLSIL.

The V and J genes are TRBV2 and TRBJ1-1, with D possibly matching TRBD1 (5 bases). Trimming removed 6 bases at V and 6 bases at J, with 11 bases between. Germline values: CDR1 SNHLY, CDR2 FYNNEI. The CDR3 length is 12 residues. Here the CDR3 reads CASRRQGSEAFF. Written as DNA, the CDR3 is TGTGCCAGCAGACGCCAGGGATCTGAAGCTTTCTTT.

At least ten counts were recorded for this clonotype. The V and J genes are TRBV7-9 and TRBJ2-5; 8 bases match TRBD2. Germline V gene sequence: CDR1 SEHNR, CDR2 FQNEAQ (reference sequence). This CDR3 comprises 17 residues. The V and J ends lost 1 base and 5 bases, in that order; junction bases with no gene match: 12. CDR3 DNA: TGTGCCAGCAGCTTAGTGACTAGCGCGGACGGGGGGGAGACCCAGTACTTC. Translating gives CASSLVTSADGGETQYF.

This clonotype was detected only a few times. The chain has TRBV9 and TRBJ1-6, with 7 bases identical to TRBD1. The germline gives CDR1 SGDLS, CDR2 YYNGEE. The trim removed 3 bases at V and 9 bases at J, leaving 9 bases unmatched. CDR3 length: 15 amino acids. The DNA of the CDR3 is TGTGCCAGCAGCGCTACGACAGGGAAATTTTCACCCCTCCACTTT. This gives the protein CASSATTGKFSPLHF.

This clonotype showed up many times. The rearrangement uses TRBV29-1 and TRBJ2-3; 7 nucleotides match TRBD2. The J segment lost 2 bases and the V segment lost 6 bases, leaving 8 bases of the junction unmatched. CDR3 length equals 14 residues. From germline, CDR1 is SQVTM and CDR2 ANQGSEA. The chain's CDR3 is CSVGPGTTTDTQYF. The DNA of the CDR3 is TGCAGCGTAGGTCCAGGGACTACCACAGATACGCAGTATTTT.

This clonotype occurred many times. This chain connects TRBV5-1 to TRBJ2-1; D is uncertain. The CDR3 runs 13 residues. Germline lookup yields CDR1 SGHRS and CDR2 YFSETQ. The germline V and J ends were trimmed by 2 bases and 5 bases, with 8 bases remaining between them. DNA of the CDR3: TGCGCCAGCAGCTTTACTATCGACAATGAGCAGTTCTTC. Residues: CASSFTIDNEQFF.

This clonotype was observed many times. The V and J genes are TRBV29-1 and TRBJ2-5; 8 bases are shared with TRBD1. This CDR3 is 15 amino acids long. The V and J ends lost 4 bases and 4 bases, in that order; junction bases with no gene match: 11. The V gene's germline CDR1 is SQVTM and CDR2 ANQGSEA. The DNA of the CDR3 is TGCAGCGTTGCCTTACAGGGGGGCGGGCGAGAGACCCAGTACTTC. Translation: CSVALQGGGRETQYF. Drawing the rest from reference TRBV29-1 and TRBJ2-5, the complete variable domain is SAVISQKPSRDICQRGTSLTIQCQVDSQVTMMFWYRQQPGQSLTLIATANQGSEATYESGFVIDKFPISRPNLTFSTLTVSNMSPEDSSIYLCSVALQGGGRETQYFGPGTRLLVL.

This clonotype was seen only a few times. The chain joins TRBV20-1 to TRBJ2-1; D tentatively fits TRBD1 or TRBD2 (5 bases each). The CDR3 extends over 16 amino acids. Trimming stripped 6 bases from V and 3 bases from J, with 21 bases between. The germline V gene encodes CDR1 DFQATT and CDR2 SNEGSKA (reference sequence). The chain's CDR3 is CSAIVGTEVHYNEQFF. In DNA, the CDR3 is TGCAGTGCCATCGTCGGGACGGAAGTACACTACAATGAGCAGTTCTTC.

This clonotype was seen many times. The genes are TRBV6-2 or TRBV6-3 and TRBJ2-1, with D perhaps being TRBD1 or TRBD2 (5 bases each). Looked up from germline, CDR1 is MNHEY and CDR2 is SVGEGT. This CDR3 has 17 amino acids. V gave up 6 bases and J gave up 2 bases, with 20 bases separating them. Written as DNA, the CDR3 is TGTGCCAGCAGCTACCGATTGAGGGACGGAACCTACAATGAGCAGTTCTTC. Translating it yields CASSYRLRDGTYNEQFF.

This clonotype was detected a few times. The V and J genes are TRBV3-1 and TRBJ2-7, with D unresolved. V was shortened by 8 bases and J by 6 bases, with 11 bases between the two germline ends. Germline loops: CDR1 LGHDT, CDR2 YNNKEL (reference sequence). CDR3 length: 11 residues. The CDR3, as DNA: TGTGCCAGCGGCTGGAACTTCGAGCAGTACTTC. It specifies CASGWNFEQYF.

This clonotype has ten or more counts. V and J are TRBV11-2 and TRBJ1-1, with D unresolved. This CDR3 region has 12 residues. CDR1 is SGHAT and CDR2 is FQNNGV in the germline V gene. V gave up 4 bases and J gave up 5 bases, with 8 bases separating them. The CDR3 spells CASSYLWTEAFF. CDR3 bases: TGTGCCAGCAGCTATCTATGGACTGAAGCTTTCTTT.

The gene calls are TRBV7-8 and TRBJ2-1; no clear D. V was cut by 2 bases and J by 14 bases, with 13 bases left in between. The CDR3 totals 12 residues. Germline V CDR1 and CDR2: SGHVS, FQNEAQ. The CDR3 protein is CASSLLQEWEFF. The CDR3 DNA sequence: TGTGCCAGCAGCTTACTCCAGGAGTGGGAGTTCTTC. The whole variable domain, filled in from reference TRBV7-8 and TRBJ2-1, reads GAGVSQSPRYKVAKRGQDVALRCDPISGHVSLFWYQQALGQGPEFLTYFQNEAQLDKSGLPSDRFFAERPEGSVSTLKIQRTQQEDSAVYLCASSLLQEWEFFGPGTRLTVL.

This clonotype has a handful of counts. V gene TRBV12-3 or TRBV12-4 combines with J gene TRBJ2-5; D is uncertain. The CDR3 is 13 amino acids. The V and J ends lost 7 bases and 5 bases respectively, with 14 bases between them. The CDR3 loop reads CASTKWVDETQYF. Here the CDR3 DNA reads TGTGCCAGCACCAAGTGGGTTGACGAGACCCAGTACTTC.

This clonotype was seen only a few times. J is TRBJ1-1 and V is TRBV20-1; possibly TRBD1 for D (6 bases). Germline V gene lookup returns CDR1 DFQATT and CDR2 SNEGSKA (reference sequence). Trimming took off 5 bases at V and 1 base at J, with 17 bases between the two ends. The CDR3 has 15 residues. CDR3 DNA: TGCAGTGCTGGCTCAACTTGGACAGCGAACACTGAAGCTTTCTTT. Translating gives CSAGSTWTANTEAFF.

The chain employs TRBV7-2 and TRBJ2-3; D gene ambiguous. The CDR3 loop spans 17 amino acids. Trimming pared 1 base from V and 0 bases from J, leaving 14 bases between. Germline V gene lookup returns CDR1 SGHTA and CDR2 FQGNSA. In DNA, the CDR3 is TGTGCCAGCAGCTTAGGACTCCGGGCAACTAGCACAGATACGCAGTATTTT. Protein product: CASSLGLRATSTDTQYF.

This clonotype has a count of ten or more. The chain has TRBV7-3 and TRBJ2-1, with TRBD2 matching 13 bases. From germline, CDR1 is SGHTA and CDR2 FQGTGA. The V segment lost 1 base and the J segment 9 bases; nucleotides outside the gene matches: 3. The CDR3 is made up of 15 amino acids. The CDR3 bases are TGTGCCAGCAGCTTAAGTTGGACTAGCGGGGGTGAGCAGTTCTTC. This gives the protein CASSLSWTSGGEQFF.

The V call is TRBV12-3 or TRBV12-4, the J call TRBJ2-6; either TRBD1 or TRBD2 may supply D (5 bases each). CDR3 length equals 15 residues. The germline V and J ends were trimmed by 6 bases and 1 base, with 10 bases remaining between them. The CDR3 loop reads CASSRGVSGANVLTF. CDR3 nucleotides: TGTGCCAGCAGCCGAGGGGTATCTGGGGCCAACGTCCTGACTTTC.

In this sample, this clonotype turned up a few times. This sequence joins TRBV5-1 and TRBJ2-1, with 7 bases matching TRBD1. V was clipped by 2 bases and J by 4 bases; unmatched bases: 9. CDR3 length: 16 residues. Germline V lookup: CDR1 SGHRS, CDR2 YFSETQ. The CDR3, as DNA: TGCGCCAGCAGCTTTGAGGGGGCGACAATGTACAATGAGCAGTTCTTC. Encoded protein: CASSFEGATMYNEQFF.

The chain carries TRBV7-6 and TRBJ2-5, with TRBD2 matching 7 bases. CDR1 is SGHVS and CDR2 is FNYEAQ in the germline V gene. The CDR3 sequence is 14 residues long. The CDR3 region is CVTQSGGSKETQYF. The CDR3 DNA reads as TGTGTCACCCAGTCGGGGGGTTCCAAAGAGACCCAGTACTTC.

This chain's CDR3 is CASSERQGTEAFF. CDR3 DNA: TGTGCCAGCAGCGAAAGACAGGGTACTGAAGCTTTCTTT. The chain combines TRBV7-9 with TRBJ1-1; 7 bases match TRBD1. This CDR3 is built from 13 residues. Germline values: CDR1 SEHNR, CDR2 FQNEAQ (reference sequence). V lost 5 bases to trimming and J lost 5 bases; unmatched junction nucleotides: 5.

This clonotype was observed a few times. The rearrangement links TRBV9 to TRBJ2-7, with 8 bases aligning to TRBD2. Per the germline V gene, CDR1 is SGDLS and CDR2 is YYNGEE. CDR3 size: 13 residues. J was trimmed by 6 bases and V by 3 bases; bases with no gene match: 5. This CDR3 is CASSASGSGEQYF. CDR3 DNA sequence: TGTGCCAGCAGCGCAAGCGGGAGTGGCGAGCAGTACTTC.

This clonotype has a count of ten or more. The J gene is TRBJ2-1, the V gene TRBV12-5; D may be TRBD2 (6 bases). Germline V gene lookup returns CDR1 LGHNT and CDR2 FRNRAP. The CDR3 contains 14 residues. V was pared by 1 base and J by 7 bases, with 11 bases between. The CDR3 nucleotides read TGTGCTAGTGGTTTGGGGGGGGAGCGGAATGAGCAGTTCTTC. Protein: CASGLGGERNEQFF.

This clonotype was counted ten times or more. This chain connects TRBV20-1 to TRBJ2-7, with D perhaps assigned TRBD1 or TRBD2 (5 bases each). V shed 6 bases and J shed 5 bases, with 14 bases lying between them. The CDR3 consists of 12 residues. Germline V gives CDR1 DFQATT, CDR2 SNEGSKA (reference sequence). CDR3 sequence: CSAIRDLNEQYF. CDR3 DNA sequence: TGCAGTGCCATCCGGGACCTAAACGAGCAGTACTTC.

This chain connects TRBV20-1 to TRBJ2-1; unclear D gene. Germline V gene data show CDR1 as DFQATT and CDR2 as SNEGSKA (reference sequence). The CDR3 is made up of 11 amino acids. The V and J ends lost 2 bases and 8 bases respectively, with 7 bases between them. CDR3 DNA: TGCAGTGCTAGAAACCCCCATGAGCAGTTCTTC. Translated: CSARNPHEQFF.

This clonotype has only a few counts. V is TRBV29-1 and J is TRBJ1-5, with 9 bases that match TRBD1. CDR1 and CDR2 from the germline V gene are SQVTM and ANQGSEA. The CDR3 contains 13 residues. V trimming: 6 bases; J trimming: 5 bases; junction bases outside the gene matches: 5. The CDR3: CSVIQGADQPQHF. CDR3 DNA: TGCAGCGTGATACAGGGGGCGGATCAGCCCCAGCATTTT. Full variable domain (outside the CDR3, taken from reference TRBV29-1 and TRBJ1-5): SAVISQKPSRDICQRGTSLTIQCQVDSQVTMMFWYRQQPGQSLTLIATANQGSEATYESGFVIDKFPISRPNLTFSTLTVSNMSPEDSSIYLCSVIQGADQPQHFGDGTRLSIL.

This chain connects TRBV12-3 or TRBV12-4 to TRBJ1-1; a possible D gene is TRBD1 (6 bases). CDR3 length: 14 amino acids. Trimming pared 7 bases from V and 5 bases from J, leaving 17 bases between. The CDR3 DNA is TGTGCCAGCACTTTCAACAGGGAAAGGACTGAAGCTTTCTTT. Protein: CASTFNRERTEAFF.

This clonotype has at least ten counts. CDR3 sequence (DNA): TGTGCCAGCAGAGCAGGGCAGCGGGGGGGCAGGAATGAGCAGTTCTTC. Translating it yields CASRAGQRGGRNEQFF. The V gene is TRBV7-2, the J gene TRBJ2-1; 10 nucleotides line up with TRBD2. J lost 7 bases, V lost 6 bases, and 12 bases had no gene match. Per germline, CDR1 SGHTA and CDR2 FQGNSA. The CDR3 contains 16 residues.

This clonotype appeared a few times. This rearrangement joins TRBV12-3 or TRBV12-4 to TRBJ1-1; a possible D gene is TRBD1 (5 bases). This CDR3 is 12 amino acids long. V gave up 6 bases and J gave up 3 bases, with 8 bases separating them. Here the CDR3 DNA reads TGTGCCAGCAGGGGGGGTTACACTGAAGCTTTCTTT. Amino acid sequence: CASRGGYTEAFF.

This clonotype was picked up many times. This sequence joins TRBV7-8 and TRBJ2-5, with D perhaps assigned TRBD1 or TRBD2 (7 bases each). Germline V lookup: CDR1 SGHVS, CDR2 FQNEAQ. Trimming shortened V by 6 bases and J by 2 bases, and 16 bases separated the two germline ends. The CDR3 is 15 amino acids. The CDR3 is CASRNRGGGQETQYF. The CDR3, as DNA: TGTGCCAGCAGAAACAGGGGAGGGGGACAAGAGACCCAGTACTTC.

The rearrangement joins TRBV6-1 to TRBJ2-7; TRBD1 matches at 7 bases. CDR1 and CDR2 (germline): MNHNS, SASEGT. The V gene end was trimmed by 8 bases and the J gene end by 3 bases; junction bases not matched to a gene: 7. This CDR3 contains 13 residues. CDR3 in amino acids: CASQGDNLYEQYF. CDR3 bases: TGTGCCAGCCAGGGGGACAACCTCTACGAGCAGTACTTC.